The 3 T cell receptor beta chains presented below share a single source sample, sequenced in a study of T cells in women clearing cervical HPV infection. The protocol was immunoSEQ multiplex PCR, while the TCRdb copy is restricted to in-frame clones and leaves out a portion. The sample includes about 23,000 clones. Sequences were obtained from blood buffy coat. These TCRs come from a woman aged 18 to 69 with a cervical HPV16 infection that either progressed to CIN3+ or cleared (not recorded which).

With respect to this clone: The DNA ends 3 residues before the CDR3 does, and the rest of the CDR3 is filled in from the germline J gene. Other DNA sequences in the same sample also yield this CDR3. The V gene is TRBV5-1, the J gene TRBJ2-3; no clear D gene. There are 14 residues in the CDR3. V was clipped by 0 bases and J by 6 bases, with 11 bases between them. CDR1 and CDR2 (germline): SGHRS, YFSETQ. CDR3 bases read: TGCGCCAGCAGCTTGGAGGCGGAATCGGATACG. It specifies CASSLEAESDT. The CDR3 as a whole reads CASSLEAESDTQYF. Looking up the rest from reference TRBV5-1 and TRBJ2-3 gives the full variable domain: KAGVTQTPRYLIKTRGQQVTLSCSPISGHRSVSWYQQTPGQGLQFLFEYFSETQRNKGNFPGRFSGRQFSNSRSEMNVSTLELGDSALYLCASSLEAESDTQYFGPGTRLTVL.

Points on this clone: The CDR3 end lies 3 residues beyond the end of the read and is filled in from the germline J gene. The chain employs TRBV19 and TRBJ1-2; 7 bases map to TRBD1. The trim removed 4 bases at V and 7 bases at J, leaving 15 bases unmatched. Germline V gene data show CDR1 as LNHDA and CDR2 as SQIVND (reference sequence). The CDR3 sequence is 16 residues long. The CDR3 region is CASSSRDRHLVGGYTF. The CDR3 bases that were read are TGTGCCAGTAGTAGCAGGGACAGACATTTGGTGGGTGGC. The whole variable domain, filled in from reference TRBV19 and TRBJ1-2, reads DGGITQSPKYLFRKEGQNVTLSCEQNLNHDAMYWYRQDPGQGLRLIYYSQIVNDFQKGDIAEGYSVSREKKESFPLTVTSAQKNPTAFYLCASSSRDRHLVGGYTFGSGTRLTVV.

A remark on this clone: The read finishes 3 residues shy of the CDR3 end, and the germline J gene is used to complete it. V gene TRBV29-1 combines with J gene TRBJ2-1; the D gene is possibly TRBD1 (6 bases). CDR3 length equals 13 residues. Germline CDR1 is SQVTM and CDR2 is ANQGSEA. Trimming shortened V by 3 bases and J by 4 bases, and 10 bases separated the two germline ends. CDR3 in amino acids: CSVEKDRYNEQFF. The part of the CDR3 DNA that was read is TGCAGCGTTGAGAAGGACAGATACAATGAG.